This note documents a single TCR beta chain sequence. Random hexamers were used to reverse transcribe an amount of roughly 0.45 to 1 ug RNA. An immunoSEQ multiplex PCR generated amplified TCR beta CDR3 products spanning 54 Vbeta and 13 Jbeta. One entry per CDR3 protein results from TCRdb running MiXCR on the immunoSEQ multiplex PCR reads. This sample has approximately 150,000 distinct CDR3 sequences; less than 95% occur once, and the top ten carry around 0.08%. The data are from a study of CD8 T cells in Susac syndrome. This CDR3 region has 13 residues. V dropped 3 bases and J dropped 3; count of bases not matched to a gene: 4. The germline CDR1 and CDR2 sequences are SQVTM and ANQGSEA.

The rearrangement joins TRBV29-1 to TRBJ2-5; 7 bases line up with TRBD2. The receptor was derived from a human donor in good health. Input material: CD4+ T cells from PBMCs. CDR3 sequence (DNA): TGCAGCGTTGACCGGGGGAGGGAAGAGACCCAGTACTTC. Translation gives CSVDRGREETQYF.